A selection of T cell receptor beta chains follows, all from one sample in a study of blood T cell repertoires in COVID-19. The data were produced by immunoSEQ multiplex PCR, yet TCRdb's version contains in-frame clones alone and is incomplete. Counted here are under 75,000 clones, around 86% occurring once; the ten biggest clones make up approximately 11%. The sequencing sample was made of peripheral blood. Receptors were obtained from a woman between 18 and 29 years old with acute or convalescent COVID-19. The CDR3 runs from the conserved cysteine through the conserved F or W. A D gene is named only where the DNA matches it firmly. Size tells how often a clone was seen (once, few, many) or the class of an expanded clone, and some rows leave it out.

>TRBJ1-3|-|TRBV27|TRBD1
CASKKGGAAGNTIYF
TGTGCCAGCAAAAAAGGGGGCGCGGCTGGAAACACCATATATTTT
>TRBJ2-7|-|TRBV6-1|TRBD1
CASSEDRVKDYEQYF
TGTGCCAGCAGCGAAGACAGGGTAAAGGACTACGAGCAGTACTTC
>TRBJ1-5|-|TRBV10-2|-
CASSESRGNQPQHF
TGCGCCAGCAGTGAGTCTAGGGGGAATCAGCCCCAGCATTTT
>TRBJ1-2|few|TRBV9|TRBD1
CASSGTGDPYGYTF
TGTGCCAGCAGCGGGACAGGGGATCCCTATGGCTACACCTTC
>TRBJ2-2|-|TRBV18|-
CASSPEGSQNTGELFF
TGTGCCAGCTCACCAGAAGGGAGTCAGAACACCGGGGAGCTGTTTTTT
>TRBJ2-1|-|TRBV14|-
CASSQLGGNEQFF
TGTGCCAGCAGCCAATTGGGGGGCAATGAGCAGTTCTTC
>TRBJ2-1|few|TRBV5-8|TRBD2
CASSFSGGASEQFF
TGTGCCAGCAGCTTTAGCGGGGGGGCCTCTGAGCAGTTCTTC
>TRBJ1-1|-|TRBV28|TRBD1
CASSLEGATEAFF
TGTGCCAGCAGTTTAGAGGGGGCCACTGAAGCTTTCTTT
>TRBJ1-1|-|TRBV4-3|TRBD1
CASSQGTGTNTEAFF
TGCGCCAGCAGCCAGGGGACAGGGACGAACACTGAAGCTTTCTTT
>TRBJ2-2|once|TRBV5-8|-
CASSLVLTANTGELFF
TGTGCCAGCAGCTTGGTACTAACCGCGAACACCGGGGAGCTGTTTTTT
>TRBJ1-5|once|TRBV2|-
CASSVSGAHSNQPQHF
TGTGCCAGCAGTGTTTCTGGGGCACATAGCAATCAGCCCCAGCATTTT
>TRBJ1-6|-|TRBV11-2|-
CASSLVVVGSPLHF
TGTGCCAGCAGCTTAGTGGTCGTCGGTTCACCCCTCCACTTT
>TRBJ1-2|-|TRBV28|-
CASSRIGVRSGESPYGYTF
TGTGCCAGCAGTCGCATTGGTGTGAGGTCGGGGGAAAGCCCCTATGGCTACACCTTC
>TRBJ1-6|-|TRBV2|-
CASSLGQLGNSPLHF
TGTGCCAGCAGCCTAGGACAGTTGGGAAATTCACCCCTCCACTTT
>TRBJ2-1|-|TRBV25-1|TRBD2
CASSETDLRGLGYNEQFF
TGTGCCAGCAGTGAAACCGACTTAAGGGGACTAGGCTACAATGAGCAGTTCTTC
>TRBJ2-7|-|TRBV27|TRBD2
CASSLAGGPAREQYF
TGTGCCAGCAGTTTAGCGGGAGGGCCTGCTAGAGAGCAGTACTTC
>TRBJ2-5|-|TRBV18|-
CASSPQRQEETQYF
TGTGCCAGCTCACCTCAAAGACAGGAAGAGACCCAGTACTTC
>TRBJ1-1|-|TRBV29-1|TRBD1
CSGTGQANTEAFF
TGCAGCGGCACGGGACAGGCGAACACTGAAGCTTTCTTT
>TRBJ2-1|once|TRBV6-2/TRBV6-3|-
CASSYTGFHEQFF
TGTGCCAGCAGTTACACAGGTTTTCATGAGCAGTTCTTC
>TRBJ2-1|-|TRBV9|TRBD2
CASSVRGGTYNEQFF
TGTGCCAGCAGCGTACGCGGGGGGACCTACAATGAGCAGTTCTTC
>TRBJ2-6|-|TRBV6-5|-
CASKWGLGANVLTF
TGTGCCAGCAAATGGGGGCTTGGGGCCAACGTCCTGACTTTC
>TRBJ2-1|-|TRBV25-1|-
CASSDRDTSYNEQFF
TGTGCCAGCAGTGACCGGGACACCTCCTACAATGAGCAGTTCTTC
>TRBJ2-1|-|TRBV25-1|TRBD2
CPHPCGLAFYNEQFF
TGTCCACACCCTTGCGGACTAGCGTTTTACAATGAGCAGTTCTTC
>TRBJ2-5|-|TRBV29-1|-
CSAIGTLATQYF
TGCAGCGCAATAGGGACATTAGCGACCCAGTACTTC
>TRBJ1-5|-|TRBV19|-
CASSSQGLGNQPQHF
TGTGCCAGTAGCAGTCAGGGTTTGGGCAATCAGCCCCAGCATTTT
>TRBJ2-5|-|TRBV5-6|TRBD1
CASSPSDRAELEETQYF
TGTGCCAGCAGCCCCTCGGACAGGGCCGAACTCGAAGAGACCCAGTACTTC
>TRBJ1-5|few|TRBV4-1|-
CASSQEKDTGGNQPQHF
TGCGCCAGCAGCCAAGAAAAAGACACGGGAGGCAATCAGCCCCAGCATTTT
>TRBJ1-1|-|TRBV6-4|TRBD1
CASRVNPGGEGTEAFF
TGTGCCAGCAGAGTAAACCCAGGGGGCGAAGGTACTGAAGCTTTCTTT
>TRBJ2-5|-|TRBV6-2/TRBV6-3|TRBD2
CASSYPVGLYQETQYF
TGTGCCAGCAGTTACCCGGTGGGACTATATCAAGAGACCCAGTACTTC
>TRBJ2-3|once|TRBV27|TRBD2
CASSQNRLAGGRDTQYF
TGTGCCAGCAGTCAAAACAGACTAGCGGGGGGGCGGGATACGCAGTATTTT
>TRBJ1-5|-|TRBV6-6|TRBD1
CASTKRGQGANQPQHF
TGTGCCAGCACCAAACGAGGACAGGGGGCGAATCAGCCCCAGCATTTT
>TRBJ1-1|-|TRBV6-6|TRBD1
CASSQGTANTEAFF
TGTGCCAGCAGCCAAGGGACAGCGAACACTGAAGCTTTCTTT
>TRBJ1-1|-|TRBV6-2/TRBV6-3|-
CASSYSGEAEAFF
TGTGCCAGCAGTTACTCGGGGGAGGCTGAAGCTTTCTTT
>TRBJ2-7|once|TRBV2|TRBD1
CASVRGGDSYEQYF
TGTGCCAGCGTGAGAGGGGGCGACTCCTACGAGCAGTACTTC
>TRBJ1-2|once|TRBV4-3|TRBD1
CASSQDKTGKVYGYTF
TGCGCCAGCAGCCAAGATAAGACAGGGAAAGTTTATGGCTACACCTTC
>TRBJ2-1|-|TRBV5-1|TRBD1
CASSLRATGGPYNEQFF
TGCGCCAGCAGCTTGAGGGCGACAGGGGGCCCCTACAATGAGCAGTTCTTC
>TRBJ2-1|-|TRBV4-3|TRBD1
CASSPEGTGTYNEQFF
TGCGCCAGCAGCCCCGAAGGGACAGGGACCTACAATGAGCAGTTCTTC
>TRBJ1-6|once|TRBV6-2/TRBV6-3|-
CASSYGQSSYNSPLHF
TGTGCCAGCAGTTACGGGCAAAGCTCCTATAATTCACCCCTCCACTTT
>TRBJ2-5|-|TRBV24-1|-
CATSSGPEETQYF
TGTGCCACCAGTTCTGGCCCCGAAGAGACCCAGTACTTC
>TRBJ1-1|-|TRBV6-5|TRBD1
CASSRRTTGRPEAFF
TGTGCCAGCAGCCGCCGTACGACAGGGAGGCCTGAAGCTTTCTTT
>TRBJ1-6|-|TRBV12-3/TRBV12-4|TRBD1
CASSAGTASPLHF
TGTGCCAGCAGCGCCGGGACAGCTTCACCCCTCCACTTT
>TRBJ2-7|-|TRBV19|-
CASSGQGEFYEQYF
TGTGCCAGTAGCGGTCAGGGTGAGTTCTACGAGCAGTACTTC
>TRBJ1-5|once|TRBV19|-
CASSPTRQSSNQPQHF
TGTGCCAGTAGTCCAACGCGGCAATCTAGCAATCAGCCCCAGCATTTT
>TRBJ1-2|-|TRBV7-2|-
CASSLGGGYTF
TGTGCCAGCAGCTTAGGGGGCGGCTACACCTTC
>TRBJ1-1|-|TRBV15|-
CATSTTQGYTEAFF
TGTGCCACCAGCACCACACAGGGTTACACTGAAGCTTTCTTT
>TRBJ2-7|-|TRBV11-2|TRBD1
CASSLGTDRARELNF
TGTGCCAGCAGCTTAGGGACGGACAGGGCGAGGGAGTTGAACTTC
>TRBJ1-5|-|TRBV5-8|TRBD1
CASSPGQGRGQPQHF
TGTGCCAGCAGCCCGGGACAGGGAAGAGGCCAGCCCCAGCATTTT
>TRBJ2-1|-|TRBV6-1|TRBD1
CASSEALTGTGLFF
TGTGCCAGCAGTGAAGCCCTAACCGGGACAGGGCTGTTCTTC
>TRBJ2-2|-|TRBV5-4|TRBD1
CASSLSATGGYRELFF
TGTGCCAGCAGCTTGTCAGCGACAGGGGGATACCGGGAGCTGTTTTTT
>TRBJ1-2|once|TRBV29-1|-
CSVEAGPYGYTF
TGCAGCGTTGAAGCAGGGCCCTATGGCTACACCTTC
>TRBJ1-2|-|TRBV4-3|TRBD1
CASSQVQGAGYGYTF
TGCGCCAGCAGCCAAGTACAGGGGGCAGGCTATGGCTACACCTTC
>TRBJ2-5|-|TRBV7-2|TRBD2
CASSLPGLAMYQETQYF
TGTGCCAGCAGCTTACCTGGACTAGCGATGTACCAAGAGACCCAGTACTTC
>TRBJ2-6|once|TRBV6-2/TRBV6-3|TRBD2
CASSPHSGGGTPGANVLTF
TGTGCCAGCAGTCCCCACTCGGGGGGAGGGACGCCTGGGGCCAACGTCCTGACTTTC
>TRBJ1-2|-|TRBV4-2|TRBD1
CASSRGQENYGYTF
TGTGCCAGCAGCCGAGGACAGGAAAACTATGGCTACACCTTC
>TRBJ1-5|-|TRBV15|-
CATSVGSNQPQHF
TGTGCCACCTCCGTGGGCAGCAATCAGCCCCAGCATTTT
>TRBJ1-1|few|TRBV6-5|TRBD1
CASSDPPGGTEAFF
TGTGCCAGCAGCGACCCCCCAGGGGGCACTGAAGCTTTCTTT
>TRBJ1-1|once|TRBV3-1/TRBV3-2|-
CASSAPEGEAFF
TGTGCCAGCAGCGCACCAGAGGGTGAAGCTTTCTTT
>TRBJ2-5|-|TRBV5-5|TRBD2
CASIRTSGGRGETQYF
TGTGCCAGCATCCGGACTAGCGGGGGCCGGGGAGAGACCCAGTACTTC
>TRBJ2-6|-|TRBV2|TRBD2
CASSDRTRSSGANVLTF
TGTGCCAGCAGTGATCGGACTAGAAGCTCTGGGGCCAACGTCCTGACTTTC
>TRBJ1-2|-|TRBV3-1/TRBV3-2|TRBD1
CASSQGTGGYTF
TGTGCCAGCAGCCAAGGGACAGGGGGCTACACCTTC